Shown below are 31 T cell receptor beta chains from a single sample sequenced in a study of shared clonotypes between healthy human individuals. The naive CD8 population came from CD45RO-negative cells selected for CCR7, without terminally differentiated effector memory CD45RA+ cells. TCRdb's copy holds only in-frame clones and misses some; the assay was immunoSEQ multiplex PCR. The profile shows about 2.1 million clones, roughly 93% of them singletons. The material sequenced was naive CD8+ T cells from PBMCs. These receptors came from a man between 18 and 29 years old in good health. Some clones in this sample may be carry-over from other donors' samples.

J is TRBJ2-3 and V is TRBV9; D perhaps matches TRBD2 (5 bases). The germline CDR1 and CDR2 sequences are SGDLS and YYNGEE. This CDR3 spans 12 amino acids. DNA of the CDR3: TGTATTTCAGCGGATCGGACAGATACGCAGTATTTT. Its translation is CISADRTDTQYF.

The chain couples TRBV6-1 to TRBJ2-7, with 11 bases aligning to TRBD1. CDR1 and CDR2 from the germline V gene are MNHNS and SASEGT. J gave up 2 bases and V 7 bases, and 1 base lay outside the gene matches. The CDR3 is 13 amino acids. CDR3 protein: CASMDRGPYEQYF. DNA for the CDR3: TGTGCCAGCATGGACAGGGGGCCCTACGAGCAGTACTTC.

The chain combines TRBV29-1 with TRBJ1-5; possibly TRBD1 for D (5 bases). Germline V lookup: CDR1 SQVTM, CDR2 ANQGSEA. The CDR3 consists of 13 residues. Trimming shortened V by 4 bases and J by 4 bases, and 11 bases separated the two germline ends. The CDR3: CSVGGGRNQPQHF. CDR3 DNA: TGCAGCGTTGGTGGGGGGAGGAATCAGCCCCAGCATTTT.

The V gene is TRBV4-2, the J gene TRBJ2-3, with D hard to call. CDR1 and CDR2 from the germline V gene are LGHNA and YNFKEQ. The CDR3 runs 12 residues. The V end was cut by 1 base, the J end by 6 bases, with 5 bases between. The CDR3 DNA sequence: TGTGCCAGCAGCCAAGGGTGGGATACGCAGTATTTT. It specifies CASSQGWDTQYF.

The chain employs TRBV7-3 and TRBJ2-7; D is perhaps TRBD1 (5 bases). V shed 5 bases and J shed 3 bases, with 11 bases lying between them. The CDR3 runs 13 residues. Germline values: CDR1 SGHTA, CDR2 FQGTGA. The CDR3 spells CASSQGELYEQYF. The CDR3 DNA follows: TGTGCCAGCAGCCAGGGCGAACTCTACGAGCAGTACTTC.

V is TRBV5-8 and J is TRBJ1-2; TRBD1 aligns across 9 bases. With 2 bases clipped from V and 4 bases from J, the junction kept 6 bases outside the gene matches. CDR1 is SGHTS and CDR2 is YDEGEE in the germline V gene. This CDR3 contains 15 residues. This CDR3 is CASSFGTGSGYGYTF. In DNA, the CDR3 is TGTGCCAGCAGCTTCGGGACAGGGTCGGGCTATGGCTACACCTTC.

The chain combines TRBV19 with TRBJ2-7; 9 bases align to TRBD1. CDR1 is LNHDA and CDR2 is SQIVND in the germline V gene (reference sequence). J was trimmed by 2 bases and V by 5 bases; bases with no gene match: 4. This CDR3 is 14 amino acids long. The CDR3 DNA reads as TGTGCCAGTAGTTGGGGACAGGGCCCCTACGAGCAGTACTTC. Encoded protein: CASSWGQGPYEQYF.

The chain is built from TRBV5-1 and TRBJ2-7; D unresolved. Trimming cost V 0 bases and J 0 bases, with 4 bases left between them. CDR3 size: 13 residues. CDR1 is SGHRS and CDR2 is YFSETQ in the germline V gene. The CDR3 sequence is CASSLDYSYEQYF. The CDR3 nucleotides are TGCGCCAGCAGCTTGGACTACTCCTACGAGCAGTACTTC.

The CDR3 DNA sequence: TGTGCCAGCAGCTTGGCCGGTCTCAGGGCAGTTAAATCGAGGGGCTACACCTTC. As protein: CASSLAGLRAVKSRGYTF. The chain has TRBV5-4 and TRBJ1-2, with a possible D match to TRBD1 (5 bases). The CDR3 has 18 residues. The germline CDR1 and CDR2 sequences are SGHNT and YYREEE (reference sequence). Trimming cost V 0 bases and J 8 bases, with 26 bases left between them.

This CDR3 is CASSPSLGLALHYEQYF. In DNA form, the CDR3 reads TGTGCCAGCAGCCCATCGCTGGGACTAGCTTTACACTACGAGCAGTACTTC. The rearrangement joins TRBV7-2 to TRBJ2-7; 9 bases align to TRBD2. J was trimmed by 3 bases and V by 5 bases; bases with no gene match: 14. CDR1 SGHTA and CDR2 FQGNSA come from the germline V gene. The CDR3 loop spans 17 amino acids. The complete variable domain, with remaining parts taken from reference TRBV7-2 and TRBJ2-7, reads GAGVSQSPSNKVTEKGKDVELRCDPISGHTALYWYRQSLGQGLEFLIYFQGNSAPDKSGLPSDRFSAERTGGSVSTLTIQRTQQEDSAVYLCASSPSLGLALHYEQYFGPGTRLTVT.

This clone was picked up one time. CDR3 region: CASSLVQGRSNEQFF. CDR3 in DNA: TGTGCCAGCAGCTTAGTACAGGGAAGGAGCAATGAGCAGTTCTTC. The V gene is TRBV11-2, the J gene TRBJ2-1; D might be TRBD1 (6 bases). In germline, CDR1 is SGHAT, CDR2 FQNNGV. The CDR3 runs to 15 residues. The V gene lost 1 base and the J gene lost 6 bases, with 13 bases spanning the gap.

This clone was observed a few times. CDR3 bases: TGTGCCAGCAGTCACCTGGAGACCCAGTACTTC. It translates to CASSHLETQYF. This chain joins TRBV27 and TRBJ2-5; D unclear. The germline V gene has CDR1 MNHEY and CDR2 SMNVEV (reference sequence). The CDR3 extends over 11 amino acids. V lost 5 bases, J lost 5 bases, and 6 bases lay in between.

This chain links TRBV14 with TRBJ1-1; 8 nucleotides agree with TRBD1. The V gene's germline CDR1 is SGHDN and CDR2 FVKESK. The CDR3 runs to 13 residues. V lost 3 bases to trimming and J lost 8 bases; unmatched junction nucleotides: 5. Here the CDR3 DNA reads TGTGCCAGCAGCCATATACAGGGGGGAGAAGCTTTCTTT. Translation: CASSHIQGGEAFF.

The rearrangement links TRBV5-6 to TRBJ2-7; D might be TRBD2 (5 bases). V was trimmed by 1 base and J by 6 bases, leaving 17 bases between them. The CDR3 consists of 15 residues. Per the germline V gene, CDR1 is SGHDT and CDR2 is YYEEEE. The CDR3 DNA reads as TGTGCCAGCAGCTTGTACGGACTCCTATCTTCCGAGCAGTACTTC. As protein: CASSLYGLLSSEQYF.

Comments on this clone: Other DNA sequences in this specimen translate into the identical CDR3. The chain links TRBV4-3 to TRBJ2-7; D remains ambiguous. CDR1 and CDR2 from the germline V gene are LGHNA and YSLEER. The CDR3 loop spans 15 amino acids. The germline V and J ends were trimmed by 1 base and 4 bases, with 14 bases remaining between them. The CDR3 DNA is TGCGCCAGCAGCCAAGTGTCCGGAGCATCATACGAGCAGTACTTC. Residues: CASSQVSGASYEQYF.

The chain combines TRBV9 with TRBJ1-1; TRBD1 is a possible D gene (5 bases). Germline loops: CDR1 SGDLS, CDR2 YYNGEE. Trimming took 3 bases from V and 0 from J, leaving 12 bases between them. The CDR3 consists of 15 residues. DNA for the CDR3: TGTGCCAGCAGCGAGGGGTCGTATCTGAACACTGAAGCTTTCTTT. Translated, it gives CASSEGSYLNTEAFF.

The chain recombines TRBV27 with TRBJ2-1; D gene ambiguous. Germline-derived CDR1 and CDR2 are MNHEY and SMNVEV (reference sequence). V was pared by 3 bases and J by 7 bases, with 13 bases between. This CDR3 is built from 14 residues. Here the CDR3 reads CASSFSSLRNEQFF. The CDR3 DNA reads TGTGCCAGCAGTTTTTCCAGCCTGAGGAATGAGCAGTTCTTC.

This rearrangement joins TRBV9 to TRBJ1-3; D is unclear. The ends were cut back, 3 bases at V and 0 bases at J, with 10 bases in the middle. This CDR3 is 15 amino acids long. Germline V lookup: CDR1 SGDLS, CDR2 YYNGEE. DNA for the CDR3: TGTGCCAGCAGCGCCAACACTATCTCTGGAAACACCATATATTTT. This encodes CASSANTISGNTIYF.

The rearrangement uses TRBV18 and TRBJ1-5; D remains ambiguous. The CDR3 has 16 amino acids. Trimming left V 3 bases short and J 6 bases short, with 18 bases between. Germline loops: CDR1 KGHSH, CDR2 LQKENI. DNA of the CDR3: TGTGCCAGCTCACCGATTGGCCTTATCACTGGTCAGCCCCAGCATTTT. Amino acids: CASSPIGLITGQPQHF.

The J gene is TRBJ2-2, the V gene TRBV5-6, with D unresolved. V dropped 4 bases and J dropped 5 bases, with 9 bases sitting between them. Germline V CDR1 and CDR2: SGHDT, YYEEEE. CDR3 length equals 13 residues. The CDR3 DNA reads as TGTGCCAGCAGCATAGTCGGGACCGGGGAGCTGTTTTTT. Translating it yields CASSIVGTGELFF.

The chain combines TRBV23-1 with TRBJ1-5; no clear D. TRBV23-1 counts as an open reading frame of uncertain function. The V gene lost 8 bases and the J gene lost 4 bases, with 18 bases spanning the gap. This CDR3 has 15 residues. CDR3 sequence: CASRKRRVKNQPQHF. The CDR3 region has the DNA TGCGCCAGCCGAAAACGCCGGGTTAAAAATCAGCCCCAGCATTTT.

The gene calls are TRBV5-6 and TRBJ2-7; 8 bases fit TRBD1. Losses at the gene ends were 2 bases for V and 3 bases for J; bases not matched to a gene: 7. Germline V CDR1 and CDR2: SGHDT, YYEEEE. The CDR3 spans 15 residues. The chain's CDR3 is CASSFERTGFYEQYF. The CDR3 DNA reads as TGTGCCAGCAGCTTTGAAAGGACAGGGTTCTACGAGCAGTACTTC.

This CDR3 is CASTGTGLNEKLFF. The CDR3 nucleotides read TGTGCCAGTACCGGGACAGGTCTCAATGAAAAACTGTTTTTT. The chain carries TRBV19 and TRBJ1-4, with 8 bases that match TRBD1. V lost 7 bases, J lost 5 bases, and 6 bases stayed unmatched. CDR1 and CDR2 from the germline V gene are LNHDA and SQIVND (reference sequence). CDR3 size: 14 residues.

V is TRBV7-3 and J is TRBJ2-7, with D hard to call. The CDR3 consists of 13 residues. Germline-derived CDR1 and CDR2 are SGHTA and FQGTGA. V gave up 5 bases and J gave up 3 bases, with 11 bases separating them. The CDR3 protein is CASSPTAYYEQYF. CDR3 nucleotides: TGTGCCAGCAGCCCTACCGCCTACTACGAGCAGTACTTC.

The CDR3 is CASSYGHGDGYTF. CDR3 nucleotides: TGTGCCAGCAGTTACGGACACGGGGACGGCTACACCTTC. The chain couples TRBV6-5 to TRBJ1-2; D perhaps matches TRBD1 (5 bases). Per germline, CDR1 MNHEY and CDR2 SVGAGI. Between the trimmed V and J ends, which lost 2 bases and 8 bases, there was a span of 12 bases. This CDR3 has 13 residues.

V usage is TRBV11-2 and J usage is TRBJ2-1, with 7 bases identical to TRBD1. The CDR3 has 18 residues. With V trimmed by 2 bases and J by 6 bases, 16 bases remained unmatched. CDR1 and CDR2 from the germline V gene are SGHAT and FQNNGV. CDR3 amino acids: CASSLIGQGQKVLNEQFF. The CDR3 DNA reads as TGTGCCAGCAGCTTAATCGGCCAGGGACAGAAAGTCCTCAATGAGCAGTTCTTC.

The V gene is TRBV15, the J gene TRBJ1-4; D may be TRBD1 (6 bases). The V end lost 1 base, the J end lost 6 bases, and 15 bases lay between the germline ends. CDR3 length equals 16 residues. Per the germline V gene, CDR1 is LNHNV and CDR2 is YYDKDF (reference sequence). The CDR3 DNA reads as TGTGCCACCAGCAGAGGCCCGGGGGCGCTGGATGAAAAACTGTTTTTT. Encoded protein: CATSRGPGALDEKLFF. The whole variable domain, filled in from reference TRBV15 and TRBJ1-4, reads DAMVIQNPRYQVTQFGKPVTLSCSQTLNHNVMYWYQQKSSQAPKLLFHYYDKDFNNEADTPDNFQSRRPNTSFCFLDIRSPGLGDTAMYLCATSRGPGALDEKLFFGSGTQLSVL.

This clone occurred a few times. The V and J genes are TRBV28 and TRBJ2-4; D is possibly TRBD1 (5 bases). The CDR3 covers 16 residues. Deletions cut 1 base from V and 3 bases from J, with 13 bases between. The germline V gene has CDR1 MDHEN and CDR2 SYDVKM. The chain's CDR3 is CASSLFTGTYKNIQYF. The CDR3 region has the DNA TGTGCCAGCAGTTTATTTACAGGAACCTACAAAAACATTCAGTACTTC.

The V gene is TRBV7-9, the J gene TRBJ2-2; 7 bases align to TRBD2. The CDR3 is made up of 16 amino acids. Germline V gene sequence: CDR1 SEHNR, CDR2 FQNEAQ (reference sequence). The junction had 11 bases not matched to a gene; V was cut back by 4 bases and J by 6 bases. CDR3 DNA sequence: TGTGCCAGCAGCTCCAGGGACGGGGGGATCGCCGGGGAGCTGTTTTTT. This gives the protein CASSSRDGGIAGELFF.

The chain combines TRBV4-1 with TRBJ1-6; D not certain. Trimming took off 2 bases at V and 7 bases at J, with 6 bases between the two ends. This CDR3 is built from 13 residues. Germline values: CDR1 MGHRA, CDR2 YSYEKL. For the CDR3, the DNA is TGCGCCAGCAGCCAAACATCAAATTCACCCCTCCACTTT. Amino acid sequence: CASSQTSNSPLHF.

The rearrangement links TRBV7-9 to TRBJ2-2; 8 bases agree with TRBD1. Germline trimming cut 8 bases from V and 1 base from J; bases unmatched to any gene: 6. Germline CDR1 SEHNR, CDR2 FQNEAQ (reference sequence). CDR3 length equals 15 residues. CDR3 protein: CASFAGTGNTGELFF. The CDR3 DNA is TGTGCCAGCTTTGCCGGGACAGGGAACACCGGGGAGCTGTTTTTT.